A selection of T cell receptor beta chains follows, all from one sample in a study of CD8 T cells in Susac syndrome. TCRdb ran MiXCR on the immunoSEQ multiplex PCR reads and lists one entry per CDR3 protein. This sample has 150,000 to 200,000 distinct CDR3 sequences, with 80% to 95% found just once. The specimen sequenced was CD4+ T cells from PBMCs. These receptors were taken from a human donor in good health. Each CDR3 is given with its conserved first and last residue.

j_call v_call cdr3_aa
TRBJ2-1 TRBV12-5 CASGLDGYSMKQFF
TRBJ1-3 TRBV30 CAWSVDPSRGNTIYF
TRBJ1-2 TRBV2 CASSLQELYGYTF
TRBJ2-6 TRBV18 CASSHQQGNSGANVLTF
TRBJ2-7 TRBV20-1 CSAVAGSTYEQYF
TRBJ2-7 TRBV3-1 CASSQGAGEQYF
TRBJ1-4 TRBV11-2 CASSLGRTEKLFF
TRBJ1-5 TRBV30 CAWSVDLNQPQHF
TRBJ1-3 TRBV29-1 CSVEVRGRVNTIYF
TRBJ2-1 TRBV5-1 CASSLEGTSGTEQFF
TRBJ1-1 TRBV3-1 CASSQAGATTEAFF
TRBJ2-1 TRBV7-3 CASSSLGSSYNEQFF
TRBJ2-1 TRBV9 CASSARGAIDNEQFF
TRBJ1-1 TRBV7-9 CAYTRETTEAFF
TRBJ1-2 TRBV20-1 CSAITGPYGYTF